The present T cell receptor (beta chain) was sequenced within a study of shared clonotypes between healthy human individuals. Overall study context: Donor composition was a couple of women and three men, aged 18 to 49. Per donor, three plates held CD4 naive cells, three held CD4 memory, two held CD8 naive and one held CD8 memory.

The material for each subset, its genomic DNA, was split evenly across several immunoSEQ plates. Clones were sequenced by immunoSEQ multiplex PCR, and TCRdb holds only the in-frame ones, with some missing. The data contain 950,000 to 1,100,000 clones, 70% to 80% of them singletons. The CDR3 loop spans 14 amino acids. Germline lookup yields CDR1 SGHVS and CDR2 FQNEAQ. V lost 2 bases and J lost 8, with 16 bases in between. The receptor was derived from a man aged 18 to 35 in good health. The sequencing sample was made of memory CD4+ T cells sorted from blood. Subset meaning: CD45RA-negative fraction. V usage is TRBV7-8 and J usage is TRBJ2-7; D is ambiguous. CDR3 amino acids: CASSLSGAEGKQYF. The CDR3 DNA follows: TGTGCCAGCAGCTTATCTGGCGCGGAAGGGAAGCAGTACTTC.